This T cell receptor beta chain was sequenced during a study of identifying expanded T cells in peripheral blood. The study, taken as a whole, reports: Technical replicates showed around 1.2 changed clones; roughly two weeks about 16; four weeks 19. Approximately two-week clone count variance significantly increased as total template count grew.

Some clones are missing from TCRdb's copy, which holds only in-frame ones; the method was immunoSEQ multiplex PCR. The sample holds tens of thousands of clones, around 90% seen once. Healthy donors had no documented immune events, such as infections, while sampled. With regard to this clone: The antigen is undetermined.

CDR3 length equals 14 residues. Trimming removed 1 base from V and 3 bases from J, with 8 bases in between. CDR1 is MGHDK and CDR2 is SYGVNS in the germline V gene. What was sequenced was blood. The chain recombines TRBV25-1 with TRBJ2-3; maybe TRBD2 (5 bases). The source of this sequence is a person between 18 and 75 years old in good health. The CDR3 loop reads CASSEFGGTDTQYF. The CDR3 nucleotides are TGTGCCAGCAGTGAATTTGGCGGGACAGATACGCAGTATTTT.